This T cell receptor beta chain appears in the sequencing data of a study of T cells in Graves' hyperthyroidism and ophthalmopathy. This CDR3 spans 15 amino acids. Germline CDR1 and CDR2: MNHNY and SVGAGI (reference sequence). V was trimmed by 6 bases and J by 7 bases, leaving 21 bases between them. Study-level results: Blood also carried most thyroid clonotypes expanded above 0.001.

The CDR3 regions of TCR beta were amplified from RNA transcripts. First-round RT-PCR targeting the TCR CDR3 was performed with the HTBI primer set. TCRdb called the multiplex PCR reads again in MiXCR, with one record for every CDR3 protein. This table holds hundreds of thousands of distinct CDR3 sequences, 35% to 55% found once. This clonotype was observed at least ten times. Its specificity is not known. Lactation, pregnancy, other autoimmune disease or uncontrolled infection led to exclusion of patients. The chain has TRBV6-6 and TRBJ1-2, with a weak D call TRBD1 (6 bases). Material: peripheral blood or thyroid tissue (not recorded which). This clonotype originated in a woman aged 18-35 years with Graves' hyperthyroidism. The CDR3 loop is CASSSSNRDLGGYTF. In DNA, the CDR3 is TGTGCCAGCAGCTCCTCCAACAGGGATCTGGGTGGCTACACCTTC.